This T cell receptor beta chain was identified during a study of monozygotic twins with cystic fibrosis. Remarks on this clone: The antigen remains unidentified.

Whole-study results and caveats: Median Simpson clonality of approximately 0.0091 suggested naive T cells predominated. Monozygotic CF twins shared more identical nucleotide clonotypes than unrelated patients. In this small cohort, shared CDR3 numbers showed no association with age, concordance or disease severity. V usage most resembled the co-twin in 13 of 16 pairs.

The method was immunoSEQ multiplex PCR; TCRdb's version includes in-frame clones alone and lacks a portion of them. In the table there are about 29,000 clones, around 85% of which are singletons. The TCR originated in a girl aged 2 to 9 with cystic fibrosis. The sample consisted of blood.

In DNA, the CDR3 is TGTGCCAGTAGTATGACAGGGGCGAACAATCAGCCCCAGCATTTT. The encoded protein is CASSMTGANNQPQHF. This sequence joins TRBV19 and TRBJ1-5; 8 nucleotides align to TRBD1. The CDR3 length is 15 residues. CDR1 is LNHDA and CDR2 is SQIVND in the germline V gene (reference sequence). Germline trimming cut 3 bases from V and 3 bases from J; bases unmatched to any gene: 4.